What follows are 12 T cell receptor beta chains derived from one specimen sequenced in a study of blood T cell repertoires in COVID-19. TCRdb's copy holds only in-frame clones and misses some; the assay was immunoSEQ multiplex PCR. The repertoire holds fewer than 300,000 clones, with about 86% as singletons. The material sequenced was peripheral blood. The receptors stem from a woman in her twenties or thirties with COVID-19, enrolled during active disease.

In DNA form, the CDR3 reads TGCGCCAGCACCCCCTCGGGAGCGGGGGACGAGACCCAGTACTTC. This encodes CASTPSGAGDETQYF. The chain couples TRBV5-1 to TRBJ2-5; 8 bases align to TRBD2. Germline-derived CDR1 and CDR2 are SGHRS and YFSETQ. The CDR3 extends over 15 amino acids. Trimming removed 6 bases from V and 5 bases from J; junction bases left unmatched: 12.

The chain combines TRBV18 with TRBJ2-1, with TRBD2 as a possible D gene (6 bases). The CDR3 spans 12 residues. Germline values: CDR1 KGHSH, CDR2 LQKENI. Trimming removed 6 bases from V and 11 bases from J, with 14 bases in between. This CDR3 reads CASSLPGAQQFF. Written as DNA, the CDR3 is TGTGCCAGCTCGCTACCGGGAGCACAGCAGTTCTTC.

This clone was seen a few times. The chain carries TRBV6-1 and TRBJ2-7; 9 positions match TRBD1. CDR1 MNHNS and CDR2 SASEGT come from the germline V gene. Germline trimming cut 1 base from V and 4 bases from J; bases unmatched to any gene: 5. This CDR3 comprises 15 residues. CDR3 sequence (DNA): TGTGCCAGCAGTGAAGATGGGACAGGGAGTTACGAGCAGTACTTC. It specifies CASSEDGTGSYEQYF.

The chain joins TRBV15 to TRBJ2-7, with a weak D call TRBD2 (6 bases). V shed 3 bases and J shed 5 bases, with 17 bases lying between them. This CDR3 is 15 amino acids long. CDR1 is LNHNV and CDR2 is YYDKDF in the germline V gene (reference sequence). The CDR3 DNA reads TGTGCCACCAGCAGGTTCCACGCGGGGCAGGACGAGCAGTACTTC. Its protein is CATSRFHAGQDEQYF.

This clone has only one observation. The chain combines TRBV7-9 with TRBJ2-5; D gene uncertain. Germline CDR1 is SEHNR and CDR2 is FQNEAQ (reference sequence). This CDR3 region has 15 residues. Trimming pared 2 bases from V and 0 bases from J, leaving 10 bases between. The DNA of the CDR3 is TGTGCCAGCAGCTTAAATTCCCCGTACCAAGAGACCCAGTACTTC. Its protein is CASSLNSPYQETQYF.

Only a few counts were recorded for this clone. J is TRBJ1-5 and V is TRBV7-9; D call uncertain. V was pared by 2 bases and J by 2 bases, with 7 bases between. Germline CDR1 is SEHNR and CDR2 is FQNEAQ (reference sequence). CDR3 length: 14 residues. Here the CDR3 reads CASSLLEGNQPQHF. CDR3 DNA: TGTGCCAGCAGCTTATTGGAGGGCAATCAGCCCCAGCATTTT.

This clone was seen just once. V and J are TRBV7-9 and TRBJ1-2, with a weak D call TRBD1 (6 bases). Deletions cut 0 bases from V and 8 bases from J, with 13 bases between. Germline CDR1 and CDR2: SEHNR and FQNEAQ (reference sequence). The CDR3 loop spans 14 amino acids. The CDR3 here is CASSLAGGAEGYTF. The CDR3 nucleotides are TGTGCCAGCAGCTTAGCTGGGGGCGCAGAAGGCTACACCTTC.

J is TRBJ1-1 and V is TRBV9; D is uncertain. CDR3 length: 15 residues. CDR1 is SGDLS and CDR2 is YYNGEE in the germline V gene. Trimming took 0 bases from V and 2 from J, leaving 11 bases between them. CDR3 sequence (DNA): TGTGCCAGCAGCGTAGAGCCCTCAAGAAACACTGAAGCTTTCTTT. It yields the protein CASSVEPSRNTEAFF.

Turning to this clone: At one end, the junction sequence differs from germline, possibly due to a read error. The chain joins TRBV13 to TRBJ1-2, with 10 bases fitting TRBD1. Per germline, CDR1 PRHDT and CDR2 FYEKMQ (reference sequence). The CDR3 is 15 residues long. CDR3 DNA sequence: TGTGCCAGCAGCCTAGGACAGGGGGGCCTCTATGGCTACACCTTC. This codes for CASSLGQGGLYGYTF.

The chain links TRBV20-1 to TRBJ2-3; D possibly corresponds to TRBD2 (5 bases). In germline, CDR1 is DFQATT, CDR2 SNEGSKA (reference sequence). The ends were cut back, 3 bases at V and 5 bases at J, with 6 bases in the middle. This CDR3 contains 11 residues. The CDR3 bases are TGCAGTGCTAGCGGGATAGATACGCAGTATTTT. It translates to CSASGIDTQYF.

The J gene is TRBJ2-7, the V gene TRBV18; 7 bases agree with TRBD1. After removal of 3 bases from V and 0 bases from J, the junction contained 2 bases not matched to a gene. The CDR3 has 14 residues. Germline V gene data show CDR1 as KGHSH and CDR2 as LQKENI. CDR3 sequence (DNA): TGTGCCAGCTCACCGACAGGGTTCTCCTACGAGCAGTACTTC. Its translation: CASSPTGFSYEQYF.

The chain employs TRBV24-1 and TRBJ1-2; TRBD1 might be the D (5 bases). V was pared by 9 bases and J by 8 bases, with 18 bases between. The CDR3 covers 13 residues. CDR1 and CDR2 (germline): KGHDR, SFDVKD. In nucleotides, the CDR3 is TGTGCCACCTCAGACAGTCGGCGGGGGGGCTACACCTTC. It encodes CATSDSRRGGYTF.